This T cell receptor beta chain was identified during a study of regulatory T cells in long-lasting Graves disease. Overall study: Persistent Graves' disease required over 5 years of antithyroid drugs and positive TSH receptor antibodies.

As for this clonotype: Its antigen is unidentified.

Study outcomes and limitations: The persistent group shared around 2,600 public clonotypes, more than the 950 to 1,000 shared by new patients.

The time point here: persistent/refractory GD, antithyroid drugs over 5 years with positive TRAb. The TCR library was made from RNA extracted from PBMCs. Through Arm-PCR of CDR3 regions and iRepertoire HTBI primers, TCR beta libraries were built. TCRdb reprocessed the multiplex PCR reads via MiXCR and lists one record per CDR3 protein. The sample carries more than 300,000 distinct CDR3 sequences, approximately 23% recorded once. Sequencing was performed on peripheral blood mononuclear cells (PBMCs), taken when the disease was refractory, from a patient treated with antithyroid drugs. The sequence was obtained from a woman aged 40 to 50 with Graves disease.

The CDR3 DNA reads TGTGCCAGCAGTAGTTGGGGCGGAAACACCATATATTTT. Its protein is CASSSWGGNTIYF. The V call is TRBV28, the J call TRBJ1-3; D perhaps matches TRBD1 (5 bases). The germline V gene has CDR1 MDHEN and CDR2 SYDVKM. The V end lost 5 bases, the J end lost 4 bases, and 9 bases lay between the germline ends. The CDR3 has 13 residues.